This T cell receptor beta chain stems from a study of control samples from healthy donors and cancer patients. Repertoires were generated with immunoSEQ multiplex PCR, while TCRdb's copy carries only in-frame clones and drops some. There are about 120,000 clones in the sample; 80% to 90% occur only once, and around 1.1% lies in the top ten. V was shortened by 3 bases and J by 5 bases, with 10 bases between the two germline ends. The CDR3 extends over 13 amino acids. The rearrangement links TRBV12-3 or TRBV12-4 to TRBJ2-5; D not resolved. Sequenced input: PBMCs. This TCR came from a woman aged 45-59 years with colorectal cancer. As DNA, the CDR3 is TGTGCCAGCAGTTTTGATACCGCGGAGACCCAGTACTTC. Residues: CASSFDTAETQYF.